The present T cell receptor (beta chain) was sequenced within a study of post-analysis software for immune sequencing data. Study information: Multiple sclerosis in the patients followed relapsing-remitting, secondary progressive and progressive-relapsing courses.

The CDR3 has 14 residues. V lost 8 bases, J lost 0 bases, and 2 bases stayed unmatched. Libraries were made from TCR beta cDNA, and they carried unique molecular identifiers. T cells numbering 1 to 10 million yielded cDNA molecules that totaled some 500,000. TCRdb independently ran MiXCR on the PCR reads; one entry per CDR3 protein. The sample has approximately 730,000 distinct CDR3 sequences, roughly 27% seen once; the top ten hold around 0.56%. This clonotype was detected ten times or more. Its antigen is currently unknown. Whole-study findings and limits: Those samples that were prepared in the same batch co-clustered strongly by F measure. Controls had significantly higher normalized Chao1 diversity than multiple sclerosis patients. Comparison of patients with controls showed about 5 TRBV segments more frequent in patients, TRBV5-6, TRBV5-1 and TRBV20-1 among them.

The chain recombines TRBV12-3 or TRBV12-4 with TRBJ2-1; 9 nucleotides agree with TRBD2. The sequence came from a girl between 5 and 17 years old with multiple sclerosis. The sample was blood. CDR3 residues: CASQRGASYNEQFF. The CDR3 DNA follows: TGTGCCAGCCAGCGGGGGGCCTCCTACAATGAGCAGTTCTTC.